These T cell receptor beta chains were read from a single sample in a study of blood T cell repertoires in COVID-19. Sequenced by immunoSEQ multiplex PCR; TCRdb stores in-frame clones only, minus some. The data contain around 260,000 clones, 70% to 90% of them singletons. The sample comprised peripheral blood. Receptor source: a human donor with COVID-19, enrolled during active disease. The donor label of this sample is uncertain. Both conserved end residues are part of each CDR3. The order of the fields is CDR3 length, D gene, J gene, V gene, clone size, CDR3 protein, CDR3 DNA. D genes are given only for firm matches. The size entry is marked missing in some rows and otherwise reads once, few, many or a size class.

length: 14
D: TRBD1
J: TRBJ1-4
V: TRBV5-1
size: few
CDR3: CASSSGTGDEKLFF
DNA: TGCGCCAGCAGTTCCGGGACAGGGGACGAAAAACTGTTTTTT

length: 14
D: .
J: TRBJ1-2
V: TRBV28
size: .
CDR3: CASSTEDGNYGYTF
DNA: TGTGCCAGCAGTACGGAGGACGGAAACTATGGCTACACCTTC

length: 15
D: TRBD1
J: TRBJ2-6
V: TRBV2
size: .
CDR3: CASRDRLLGANVLTF
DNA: TGTGCCAGCAGGGACAGGTTGTTGGGGGCCAACGTCCTGACTTTC

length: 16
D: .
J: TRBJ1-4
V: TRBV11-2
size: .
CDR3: CASSLDRGVINEKLFF
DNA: TGTGCCAGCAGCTTAGACAGGGGAGTGATCAATGAAAAACTGTTTTTT

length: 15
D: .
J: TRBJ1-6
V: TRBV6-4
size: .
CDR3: CASSLNEGDNSPLHF
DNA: TGTGCCAGCAGCCTAAACGAGGGTGACAATTCACCCCTCCACTTT

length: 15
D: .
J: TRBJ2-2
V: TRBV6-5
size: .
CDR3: CASTPRGTGAGELFF
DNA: TGTGCCAGCACCCCCAGGGGGACGGGGGCCGGGGAGCTGTTTTTT

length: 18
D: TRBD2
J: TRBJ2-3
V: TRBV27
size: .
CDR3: CASTLRASGTFGTDTQYF
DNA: TGTGCCAGCACCCTCAGGGCTAGCGGGACCTTCGGCACAGATACGCAGTATTTT

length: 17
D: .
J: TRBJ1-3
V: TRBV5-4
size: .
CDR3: CASSPAGGGLPGNTIYF
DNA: TGTGCCAGCAGCCCAGCTGGGGGGGGGCTCCCTGGAAACACCATATATTTT

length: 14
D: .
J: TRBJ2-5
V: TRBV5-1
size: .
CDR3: CASSLATGAETQYF
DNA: TGCGCCAGCAGCTTGGCCACAGGCGCGGAGACCCAGTACTTC

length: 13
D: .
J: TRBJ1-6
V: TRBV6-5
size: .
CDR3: CASSPQVDSPLHF
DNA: TGTGCCAGCAGTCCCCAGGTTGATTCACCCCTCCACTTT

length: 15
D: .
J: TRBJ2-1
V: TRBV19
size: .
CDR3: CASSVAGLPPLEQFF
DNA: TGTGCCAGTAGTGTCGCTGGACTCCCCCCCCTGGAGCAGTTCTTC

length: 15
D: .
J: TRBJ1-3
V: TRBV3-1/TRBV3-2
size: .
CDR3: CASSQVYTVGNTIYF
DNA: TGTGCCAGCAGCCAAGTTTACACAGTTGGAAACACCATATATTTT

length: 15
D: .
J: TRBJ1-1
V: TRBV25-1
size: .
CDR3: CASSERSFSNTEAFF
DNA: TGTGCCAGCAGTGAAAGGAGTTTCTCGAACACTGAAGCTTTCTTT

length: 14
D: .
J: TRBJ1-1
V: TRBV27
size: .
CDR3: CASSPLGVSTEAFF
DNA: TGTGCCAGCAGTCCGCTCGGGGTAAGCACTGAAGCTTTCTTT

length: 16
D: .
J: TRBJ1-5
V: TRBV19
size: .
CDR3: CASSIGWQNSNQPQHF
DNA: TGTGCCAGTAGTATAGGATGGCAGAATAGCAATCAGCCCCAGCATTTT

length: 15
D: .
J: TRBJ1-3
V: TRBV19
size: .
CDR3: CASSAQASSGNTIYF
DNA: TGTGCCAGTAGTGCTCAGGCGAGCTCTGGAAACACCATATATTTT